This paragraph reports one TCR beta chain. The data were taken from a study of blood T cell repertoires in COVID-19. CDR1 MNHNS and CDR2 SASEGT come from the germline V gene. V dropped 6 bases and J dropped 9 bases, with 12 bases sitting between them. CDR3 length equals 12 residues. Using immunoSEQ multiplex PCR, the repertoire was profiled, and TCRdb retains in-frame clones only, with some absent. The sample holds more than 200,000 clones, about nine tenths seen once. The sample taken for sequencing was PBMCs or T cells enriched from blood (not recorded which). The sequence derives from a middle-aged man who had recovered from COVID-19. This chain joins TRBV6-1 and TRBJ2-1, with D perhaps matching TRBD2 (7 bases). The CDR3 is CASRPRGGEQFF. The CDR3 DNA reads TGTGCCAGCAGGCCTAGGGGGGGTGAGCAGTTCTTC.